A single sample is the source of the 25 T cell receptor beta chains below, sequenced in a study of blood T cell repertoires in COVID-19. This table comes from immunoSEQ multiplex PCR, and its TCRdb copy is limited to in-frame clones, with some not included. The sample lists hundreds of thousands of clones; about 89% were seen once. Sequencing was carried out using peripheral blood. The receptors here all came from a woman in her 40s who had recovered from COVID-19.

CDR3 region: CASGPPPSREVKNIQYF. CDR3 in DNA: TGTGCCAGCGGTCCTCCCCCGAGCAGGGAGGTCAAAAACATTCAGTACTTC. The chain has TRBV21-1 and TRBJ2-4; the table's D call, TRBD2, was not checked against the DNA. TRBV21-1 is termed a pseudogene. This CDR3 comprises 17 residues.

The chain's CDR3 is CAIRGNTEAFF. The DNA for the CDR3 is TGTGCCATTAGGGGGAACACTGAAGCTTTCTTT. The chain combines TRBV2 with TRBJ1-1; possible D gene TRBD1, 5 bases. Trimming removed 10 bases from V and 1 base from J, with 7 bases in between. The CDR3 runs to 11 residues. The germline gives CDR1 SNHLY, CDR2 FYNNEI.

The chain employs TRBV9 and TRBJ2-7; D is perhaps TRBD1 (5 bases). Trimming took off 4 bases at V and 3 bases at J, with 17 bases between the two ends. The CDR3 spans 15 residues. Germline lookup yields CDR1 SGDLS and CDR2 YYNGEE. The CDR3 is CASSPGGQGSYEQYF. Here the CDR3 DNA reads TGTGCCAGCAGCCCAGGCGGTCAGGGTAGCTACGAGCAGTACTTC.

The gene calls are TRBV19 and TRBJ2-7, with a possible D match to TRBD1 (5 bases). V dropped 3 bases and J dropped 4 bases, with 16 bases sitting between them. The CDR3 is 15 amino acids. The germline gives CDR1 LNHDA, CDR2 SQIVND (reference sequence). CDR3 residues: CASSIYWGAVYEQYF. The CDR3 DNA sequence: TGTGCCAGTAGTATTTATTGGGGCGCGGTGTACGAGCAGTACTTC.

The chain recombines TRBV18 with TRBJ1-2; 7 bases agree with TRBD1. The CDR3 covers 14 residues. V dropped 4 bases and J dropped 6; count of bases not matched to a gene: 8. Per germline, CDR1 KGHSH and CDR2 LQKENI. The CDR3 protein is CASSQGQDGNGYTF. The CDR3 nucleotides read TGTGCCAGCTCACAAGGACAGGATGGAAATGGCTACACCTTC.

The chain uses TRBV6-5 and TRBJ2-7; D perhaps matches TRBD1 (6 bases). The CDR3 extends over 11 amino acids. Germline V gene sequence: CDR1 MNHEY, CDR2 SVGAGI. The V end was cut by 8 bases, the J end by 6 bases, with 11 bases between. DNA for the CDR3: TGTGCCAGCTCTCTGACAGGCGAGCAGTACTTC. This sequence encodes CASSLTGEQYF.

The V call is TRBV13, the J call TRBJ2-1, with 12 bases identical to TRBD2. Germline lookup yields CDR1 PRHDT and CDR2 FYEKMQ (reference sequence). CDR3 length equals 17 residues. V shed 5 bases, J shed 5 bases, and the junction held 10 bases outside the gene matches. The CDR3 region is CASSPLAGGRENNEQFF. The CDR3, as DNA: TGTGCCAGCAGCCCACTAGCGGGGGGACGGGAAAACAATGAGCAGTTCTTC. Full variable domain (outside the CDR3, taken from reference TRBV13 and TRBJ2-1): AAGVIQSPRHLIKEKRETATLKCYPIPRHDTVYWYQQGPGQDPQFLISFYEKMQSDKGSIPDRFSAQQFSDYHSELNMSSLELGDSALYFCASSPLAGGRENNEQFFGPGTRLTVL.

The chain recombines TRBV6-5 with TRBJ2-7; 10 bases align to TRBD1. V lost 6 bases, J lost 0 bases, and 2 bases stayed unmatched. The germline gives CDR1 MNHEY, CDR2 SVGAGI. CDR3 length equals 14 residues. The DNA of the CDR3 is TGTGCCAGCAGAGGACAGGGGGGCTCCTACGAGCAGTACTTC. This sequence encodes CASRGQGGSYEQYF.

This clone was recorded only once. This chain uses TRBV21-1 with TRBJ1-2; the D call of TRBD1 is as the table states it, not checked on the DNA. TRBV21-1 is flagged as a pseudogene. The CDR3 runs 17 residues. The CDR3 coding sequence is TGTGCCAGCATTTCTACCGGGGTGAGGGGGCCGAACTATGGCTACACCTTC. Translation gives CASISTGVRGPNYGYTF.

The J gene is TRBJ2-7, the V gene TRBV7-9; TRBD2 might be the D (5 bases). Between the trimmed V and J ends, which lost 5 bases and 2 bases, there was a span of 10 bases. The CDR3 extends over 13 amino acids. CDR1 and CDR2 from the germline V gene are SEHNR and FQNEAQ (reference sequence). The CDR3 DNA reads TGTGCCAGCAGCAGATCCGGGACCTACGAGCAGTACTTC. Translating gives CASSRSGTYEQYF.

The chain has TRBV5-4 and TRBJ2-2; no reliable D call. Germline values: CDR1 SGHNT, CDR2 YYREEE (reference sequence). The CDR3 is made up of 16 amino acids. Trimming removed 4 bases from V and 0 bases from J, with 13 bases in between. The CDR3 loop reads CASSLRGRANTGELFF. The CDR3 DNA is TGTGCCAGCAGCCTGCGTGGGCGCGCGAACACCGGGGAGCTGTTTTTT.

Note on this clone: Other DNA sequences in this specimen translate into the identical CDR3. CDR3 nucleotide sequence: TGTGCCAGCACCAGGAACACTGAAGCTTTCTTT. Translating gives CASTRNTEAFF. J is TRBJ1-1 and V is TRBV12-3 or TRBV12-4; D is undetermined. Trimming pared 7 bases from V and 1 base from J, leaving 4 bases between. CDR3 length equals 11 residues.

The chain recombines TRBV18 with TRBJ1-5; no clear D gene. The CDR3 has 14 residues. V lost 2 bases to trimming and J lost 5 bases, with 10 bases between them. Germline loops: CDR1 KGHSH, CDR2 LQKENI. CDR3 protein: CASSPWGVDQPQHF. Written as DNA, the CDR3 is TGTGCCAGCTCACCATGGGGAGTCGATCAGCCCCAGCATTTT.

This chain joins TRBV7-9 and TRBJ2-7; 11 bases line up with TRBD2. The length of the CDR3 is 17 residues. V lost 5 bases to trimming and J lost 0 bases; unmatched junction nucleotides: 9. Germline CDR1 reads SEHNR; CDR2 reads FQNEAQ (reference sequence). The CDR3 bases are TGTGCCAGCAGCCCTACTAGCGGGGGCCGGAGCTCCTACGAGCAGTACTTC. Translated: CASSPTSGGRSSYEQYF. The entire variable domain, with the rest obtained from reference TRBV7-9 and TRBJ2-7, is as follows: DTGVSQNPRHKITKRGQNVTFRCDPISEHNRLYWYRQTLGQGPEFLTYFQNEAQLEKSRLLSDRFSAERPKGSFSTLEIQRTEQGDSAMYLCASSPTSGGRSSYEQYFGPGTRLTVT.

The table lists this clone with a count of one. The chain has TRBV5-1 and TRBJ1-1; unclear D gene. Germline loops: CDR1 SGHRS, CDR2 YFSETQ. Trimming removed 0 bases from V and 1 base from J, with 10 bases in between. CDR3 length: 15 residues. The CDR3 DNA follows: TGCGCCAGCAGCTTGGGAGAGTTAGAGAACACTGAAGCTTTCTTT. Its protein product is CASSLGELENTEAFF.

In DNA, the CDR3 is TGTGCCAGCACCCCTGTTCGGGATGAGCAGTTCTTC. It is translated as CASTPVRDEQFF. The chain joins TRBV12-3 or TRBV12-4 to TRBJ2-1; the D is unclear. The V end lost 7 bases, the J end lost 8 bases, and 12 bases lay between the germline ends. This CDR3 comprises 12 residues.

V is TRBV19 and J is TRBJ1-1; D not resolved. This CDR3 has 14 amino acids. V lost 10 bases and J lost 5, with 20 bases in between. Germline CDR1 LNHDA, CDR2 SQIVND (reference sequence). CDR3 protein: CATEESGGETEAFF. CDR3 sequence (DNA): TGTGCCACCGAAGAGTCTGGTGGAGAGACTGAAGCTTTCTTT.

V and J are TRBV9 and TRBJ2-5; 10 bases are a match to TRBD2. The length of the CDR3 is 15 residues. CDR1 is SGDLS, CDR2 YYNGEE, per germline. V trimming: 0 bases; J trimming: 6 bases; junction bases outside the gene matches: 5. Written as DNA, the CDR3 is TGTGCCAGCAGCGTAGTAGCGGGGGGCGGCAAGACCCAGTACTTC. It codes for CASSVVAGGGKTQYF.

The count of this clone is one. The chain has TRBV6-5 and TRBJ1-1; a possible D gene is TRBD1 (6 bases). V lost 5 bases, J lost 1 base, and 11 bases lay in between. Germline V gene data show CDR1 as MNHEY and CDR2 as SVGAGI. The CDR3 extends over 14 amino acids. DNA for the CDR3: TGTGCCAGCAGTCGACAGGCCACGAACACTGAAGCTTTCTTT. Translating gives CASSRQATNTEAFF.

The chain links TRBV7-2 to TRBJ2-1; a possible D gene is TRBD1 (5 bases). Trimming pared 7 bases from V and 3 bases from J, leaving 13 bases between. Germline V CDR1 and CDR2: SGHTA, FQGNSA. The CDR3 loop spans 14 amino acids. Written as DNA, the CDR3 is TGTGCCAGCACCGCAACAGGTATCTACAATGAGCAGTTCTTC. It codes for CASTATGIYNEQFF.

CDR3 DNA sequence: TGTGCCAGCAGCGTAAGGGGACTTGGCACAGATACGCAGTATTTT. Translating gives CASSVRGLGTDTQYF. V gene TRBV9 combines with J gene TRBJ2-3; perhaps TRBD2 as D (6 bases). The CDR3 runs 15 residues. Trimming removed 1 base at V and 1 base at J, with 10 bases between. Germline CDR1 SGDLS, CDR2 YYNGEE.

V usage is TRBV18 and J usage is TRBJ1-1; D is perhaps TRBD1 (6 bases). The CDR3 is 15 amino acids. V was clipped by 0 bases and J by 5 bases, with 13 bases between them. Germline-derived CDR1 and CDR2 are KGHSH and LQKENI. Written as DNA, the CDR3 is TGTGCCAGCTCACCACCGACAGGCCAGATTACTGAAGCTTTCTTT. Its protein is CASSPPTGQITEAFF.

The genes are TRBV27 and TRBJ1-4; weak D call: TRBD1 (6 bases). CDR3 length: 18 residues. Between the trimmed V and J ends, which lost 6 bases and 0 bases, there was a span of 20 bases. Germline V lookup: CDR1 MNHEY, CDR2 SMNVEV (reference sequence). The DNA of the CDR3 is TGTGCCAGCAGACCACTCAGGGGAGCGTTCGCAACTAATGAAAAACTGTTTTTT. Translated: CASRPLRGAFATNEKLFF.

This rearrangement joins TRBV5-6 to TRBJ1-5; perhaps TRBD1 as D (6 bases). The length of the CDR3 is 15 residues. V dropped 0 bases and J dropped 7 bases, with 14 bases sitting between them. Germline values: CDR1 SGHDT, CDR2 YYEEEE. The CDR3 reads CASSLGGGGDQPQHF. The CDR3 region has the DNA TGTGCCAGCAGCTTGGGCGGGGGGGGCGACCAGCCCCAGCATTTT.

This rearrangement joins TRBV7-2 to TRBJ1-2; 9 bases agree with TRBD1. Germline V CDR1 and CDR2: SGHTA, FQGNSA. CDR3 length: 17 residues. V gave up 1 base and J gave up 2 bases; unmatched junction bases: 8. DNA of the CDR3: TGTGCCAGCAGCTTAGTGGGGACAGGGCGAGTCAACTATGGCTACACCTTC. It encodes CASSLVGTGRVNYGYTF.